The T cell receptor beta chain under discussion was sequenced for a study of T cell responses to AZD1222 COVID-19 vaccine. Notes on the study in general: Researchers took repertoire samples only after the peak T cell response had come. As reported, nearly half of all spike-specific TCRs target variant regions that are unmutated. Clonal diversity may have been underestimated, and the donors were mostly white British, with more females than males. Dominant CD4 TCR responses targeted spike regions 160-218 and 743-854.

Comment on this clone: Its antigen is not identified.

J gave up 5 bases and V 0 bases, and 9 bases lay outside the gene matches. This CDR3 is 16 amino acids long. Germline assignment: CDR1 MNHEY and CDR2 SVGEGT. The repertoire was sequenced with immunoSEQ multiplex PCR; TCRdb's copy has only in-frame clones and lacks some. The sample yields tens of thousands of clones, around 87% seen once. The receptor comes from an adult in good health. This chain links TRBV6-2 or TRBV6-3 with TRBJ1-2, with 7 bases identical to TRBD1. The starting material was peripheral blood, obtained on day 0 of AZD1222 vaccination. The CDR3 reads CASSYSIRDSGYGYTF. The CDR3 DNA is TGTGCCAGCAGTTACTCTATCCGGGACAGTGGGTATGGCTACACCTTC.